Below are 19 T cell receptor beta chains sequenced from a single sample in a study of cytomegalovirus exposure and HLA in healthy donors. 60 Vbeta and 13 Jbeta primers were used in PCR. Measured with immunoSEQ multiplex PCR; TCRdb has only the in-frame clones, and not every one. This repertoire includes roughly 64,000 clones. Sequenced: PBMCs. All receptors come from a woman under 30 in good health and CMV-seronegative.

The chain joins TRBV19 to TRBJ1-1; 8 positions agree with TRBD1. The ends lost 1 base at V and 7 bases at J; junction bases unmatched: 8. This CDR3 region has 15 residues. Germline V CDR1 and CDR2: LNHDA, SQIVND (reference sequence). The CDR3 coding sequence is TGTGCCAGTAGTATAGTCAGGGGGCTTGGGGGTGAAGCTTTCTTT. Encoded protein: CASSIVRGLGGEAFF.

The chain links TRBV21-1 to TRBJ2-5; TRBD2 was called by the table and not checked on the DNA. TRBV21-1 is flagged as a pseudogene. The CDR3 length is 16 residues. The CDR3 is CASSSPGTMLQETQYF. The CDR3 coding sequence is TGTGCCAGCAGCAGCCCCGGGACTATGCTGCAAGAGACCCAGTACTTC.

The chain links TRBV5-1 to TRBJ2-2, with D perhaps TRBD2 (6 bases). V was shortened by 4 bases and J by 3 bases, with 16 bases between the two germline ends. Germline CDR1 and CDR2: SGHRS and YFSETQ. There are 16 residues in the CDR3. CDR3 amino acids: CASSPSTGGHTGELFF. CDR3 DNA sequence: TGCGCCAGCAGCCCCTCCACCGGGGGTCACACCGGGGAGCTGTTTTTT.

CDR3 sequence reads: CASSQPMTSGPSYEQYF. In nucleotides, the CDR3 is TGCGCCAGCAGCCAACCCATGACTAGCGGTCCCTCCTACGAGCAGTACTTC. The chain joins TRBV4-1 to TRBJ2-7; 9 positions match TRBD2. The V and J ends lost 2 bases and 0 bases, in that order; junction bases with no gene match: 8. Germline V CDR1 and CDR2: MGHRA, YSYEKL. This CDR3 is built from 17 residues.

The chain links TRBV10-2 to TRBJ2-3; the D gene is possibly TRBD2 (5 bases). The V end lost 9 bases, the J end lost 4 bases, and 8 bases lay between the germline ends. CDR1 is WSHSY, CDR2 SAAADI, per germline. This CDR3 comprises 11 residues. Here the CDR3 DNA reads TGCGCCAGTGCGGAGGCAGATACGCAGTATTTT. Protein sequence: CASAEADTQYF.

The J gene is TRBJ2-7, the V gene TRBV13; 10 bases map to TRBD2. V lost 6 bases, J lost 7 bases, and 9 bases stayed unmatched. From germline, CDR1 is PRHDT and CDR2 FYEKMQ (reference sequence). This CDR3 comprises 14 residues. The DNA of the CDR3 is TGTGCCAGCAGTCTAGCGGGAGTTCTGGAAGAGCAGTACTTC. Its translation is CASSLAGVLEEQYF.

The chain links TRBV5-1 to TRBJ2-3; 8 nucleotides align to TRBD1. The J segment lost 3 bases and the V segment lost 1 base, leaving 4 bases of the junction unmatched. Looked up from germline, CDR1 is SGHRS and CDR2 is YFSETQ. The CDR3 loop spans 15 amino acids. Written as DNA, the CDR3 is TGCGCCAGCAGCTTGACAGGGGGTACGACAGATACGCAGTATTTT. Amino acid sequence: CASSLTGGTTDTQYF.

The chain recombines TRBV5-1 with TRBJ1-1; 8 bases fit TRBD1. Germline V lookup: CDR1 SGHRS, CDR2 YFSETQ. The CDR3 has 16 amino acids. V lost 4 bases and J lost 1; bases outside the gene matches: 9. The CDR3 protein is CASSPWPGQENTEAFF. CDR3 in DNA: TGCGCCAGCAGCCCCTGGCCGGGACAGGAGAACACTGAAGCTTTCTTT.

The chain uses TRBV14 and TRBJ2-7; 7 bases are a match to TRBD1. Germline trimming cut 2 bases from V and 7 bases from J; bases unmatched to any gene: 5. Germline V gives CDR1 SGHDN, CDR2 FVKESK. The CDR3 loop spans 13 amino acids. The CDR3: CASSQPPGGEQYF. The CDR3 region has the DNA TGTGCCAGCAGCCAACCACCAGGGGGAGAGCAGTACTTC.

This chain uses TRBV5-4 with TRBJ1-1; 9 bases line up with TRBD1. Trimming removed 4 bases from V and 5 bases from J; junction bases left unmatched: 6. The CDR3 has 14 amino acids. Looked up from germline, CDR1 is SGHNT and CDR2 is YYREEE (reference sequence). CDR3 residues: CASSPGQGNTEAFF. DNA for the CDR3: TGTGCCAGCAGCCCAGGACAGGGGAATACTGAAGCTTTCTTT.

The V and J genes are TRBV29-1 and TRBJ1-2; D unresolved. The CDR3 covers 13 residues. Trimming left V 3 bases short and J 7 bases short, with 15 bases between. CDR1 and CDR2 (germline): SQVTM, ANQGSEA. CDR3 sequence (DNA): TGCAGCGTTGATTTCGTAGGGAGGTCTGGCTACACCTTC. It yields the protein CSVDFVGRSGYTF.

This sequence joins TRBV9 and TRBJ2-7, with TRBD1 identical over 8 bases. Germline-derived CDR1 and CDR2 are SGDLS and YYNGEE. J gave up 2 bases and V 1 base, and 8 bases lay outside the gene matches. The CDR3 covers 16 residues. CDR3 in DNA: TGTGCCAGCAGCGTATCGACGGGACAGGTAACCTACGAGCAGTACTTC. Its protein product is CASSVSTGQVTYEQYF.

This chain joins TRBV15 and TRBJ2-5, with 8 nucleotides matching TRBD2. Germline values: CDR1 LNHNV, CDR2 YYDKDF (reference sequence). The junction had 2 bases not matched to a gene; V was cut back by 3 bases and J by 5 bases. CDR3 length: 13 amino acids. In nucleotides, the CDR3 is TGTGCCACCAGCAGTAGCGGGGCGGAGACCCAGTACTTC. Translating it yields CATSSSGAETQYF. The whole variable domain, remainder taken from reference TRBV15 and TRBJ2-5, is DAMVIQNPRYQVTQFGKPVTLSCSQTLNHNVMYWYQQKSSQAPKLLFHYYDKDFNNEADTPDNFQSRRPNTSFCFLDIRSPGLGDTAMYLCATSSSGAETQYFGPGTRLLVL.

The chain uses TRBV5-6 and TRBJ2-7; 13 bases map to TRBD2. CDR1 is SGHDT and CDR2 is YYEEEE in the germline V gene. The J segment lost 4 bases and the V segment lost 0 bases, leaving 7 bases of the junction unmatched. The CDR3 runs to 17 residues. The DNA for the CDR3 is TGTGCCAGCAGCTTGGGACTAGCGGGGGGACCCCTATACGAGCAGTACTTC. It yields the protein CASSLGLAGGPLYEQYF. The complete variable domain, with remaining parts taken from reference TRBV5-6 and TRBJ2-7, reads DAGVTQSPTHLIKTRGQQVTLRCSPKSGHDTVSWYQQALGQGPQFIFQYYEEEERQRGNFPDRFSGHQFPNYSSELNVNALLLGDSALYLCASSLGLAGGPLYEQYFGPGTRLTVT.

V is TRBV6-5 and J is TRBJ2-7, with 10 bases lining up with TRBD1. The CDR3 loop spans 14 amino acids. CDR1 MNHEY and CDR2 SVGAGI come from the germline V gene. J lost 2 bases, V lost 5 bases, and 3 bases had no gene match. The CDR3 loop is CASSTGTGAYEQYF. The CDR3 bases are TGTGCCAGCAGTACCGGGACAGGGGCCTACGAGCAGTACTTC.

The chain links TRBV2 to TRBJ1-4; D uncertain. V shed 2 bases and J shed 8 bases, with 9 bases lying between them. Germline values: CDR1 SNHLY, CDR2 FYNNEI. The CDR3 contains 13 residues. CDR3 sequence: CASSEFSGEKLFF. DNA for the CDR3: TGTGCCAGCAGTGAATTTTCGGGAGAAAAACTGTTTTTT.

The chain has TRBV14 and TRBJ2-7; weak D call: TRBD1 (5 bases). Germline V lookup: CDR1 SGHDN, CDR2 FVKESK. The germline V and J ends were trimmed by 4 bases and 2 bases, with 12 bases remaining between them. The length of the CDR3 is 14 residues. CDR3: CASSRVQAPYEQYF. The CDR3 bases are TGTGCCAGCAGCCGGGTACAGGCCCCCTACGAGCAGTACTTC.

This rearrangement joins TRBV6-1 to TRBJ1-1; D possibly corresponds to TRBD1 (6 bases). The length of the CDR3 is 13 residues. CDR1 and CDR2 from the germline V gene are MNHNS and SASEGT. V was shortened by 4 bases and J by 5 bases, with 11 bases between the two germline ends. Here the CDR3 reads CASSGGRQTEAFF. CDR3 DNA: TGTGCCAGCAGTGGGGGGCGACAGACTGAAGCTTTCTTT.

CDR3 sequence reads: CASSLGFMGVWEQYF. CDR3 DNA sequence: TGTGCCAGCAGCTTAGGCTTCATGGGCGTGTGGGAGCAGTACTTC. The J gene is TRBJ2-7, the V gene TRBV7-8; no reliable D call. Deletions cut 1 base from V and 7 bases from J, with 17 bases between. CDR1 and CDR2 (germline): SGHVS, FQNEAQ. This CDR3 has 15 residues.